This TCR beta chain was captured by sequencing in a study of technical replicates of blood from several donors. Assay: immunoSEQ multiplex PCR; the TCRdb copy retains only in-frame clones and omits some. The sample consists of about 75,000 clones, 95% to 97% of them appearing once. CDR1 MNHEY and CDR2 SMNVEV come from the germline V gene (reference sequence). This CDR3 spans 15 amino acids. Trimming at V came to 7 bases and at J to 2 bases, leaving 8 bases not matched to a gene. The origin of this receptor is a human donor in good health. The chain links TRBV27 to TRBJ2-7; 10 bases match TRBD1. What was sequenced was T cells isolated from PBMCs. In nucleotides, the CDR3 is TGTGCCAGCATCGGTCCGGGACAGGGGACCTACGAGCAGTACTTC. Translating it yields CASIGPGQGTYEQYF.